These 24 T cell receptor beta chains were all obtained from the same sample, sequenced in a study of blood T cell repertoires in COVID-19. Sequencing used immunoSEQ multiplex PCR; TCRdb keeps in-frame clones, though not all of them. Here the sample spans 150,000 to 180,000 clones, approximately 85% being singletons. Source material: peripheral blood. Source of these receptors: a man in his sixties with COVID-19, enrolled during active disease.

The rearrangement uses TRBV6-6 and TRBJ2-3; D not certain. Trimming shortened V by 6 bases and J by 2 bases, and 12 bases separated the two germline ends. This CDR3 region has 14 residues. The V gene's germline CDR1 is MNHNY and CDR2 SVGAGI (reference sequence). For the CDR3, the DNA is TGTGCCAGCAGACTGGTAAGAACCACAGATACGCAGTATTTT. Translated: CASRLVRTTDTQYF.

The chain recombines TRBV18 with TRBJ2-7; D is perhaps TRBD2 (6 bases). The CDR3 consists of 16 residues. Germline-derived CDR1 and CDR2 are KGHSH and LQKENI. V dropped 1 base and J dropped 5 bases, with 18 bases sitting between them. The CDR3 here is CASSPRGVTVPNEQYF. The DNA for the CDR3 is TGTGCCAGCTCACCACGGGGGGTGACGGTCCCCAACGAGCAGTACTTC.

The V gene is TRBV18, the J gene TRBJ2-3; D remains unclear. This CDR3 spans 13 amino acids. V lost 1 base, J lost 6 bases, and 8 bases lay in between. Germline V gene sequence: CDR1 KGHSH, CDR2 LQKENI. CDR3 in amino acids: CASSPLSGDTQYF. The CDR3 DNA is TGTGCCAGCTCACCACTCAGTGGTGATACGCAGTATTTT.

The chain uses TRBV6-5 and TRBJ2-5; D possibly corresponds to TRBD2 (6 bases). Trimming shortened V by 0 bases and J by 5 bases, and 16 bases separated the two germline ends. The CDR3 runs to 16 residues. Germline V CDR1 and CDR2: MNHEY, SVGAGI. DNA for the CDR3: TGTGCCAGCAGTTACTCGATGACGTCCGCGGGGGAGACCCAGTACTTC. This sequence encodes CASSYSMTSAGETQYF.

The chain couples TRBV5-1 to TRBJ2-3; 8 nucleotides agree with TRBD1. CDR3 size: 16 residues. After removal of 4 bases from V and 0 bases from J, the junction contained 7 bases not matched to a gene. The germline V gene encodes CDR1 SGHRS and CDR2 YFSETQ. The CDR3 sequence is CASSIGQGMSTDTQYF. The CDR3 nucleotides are TGCGCCAGCAGCATCGGACAGGGCATGAGCACAGATACGCAGTATTTT.

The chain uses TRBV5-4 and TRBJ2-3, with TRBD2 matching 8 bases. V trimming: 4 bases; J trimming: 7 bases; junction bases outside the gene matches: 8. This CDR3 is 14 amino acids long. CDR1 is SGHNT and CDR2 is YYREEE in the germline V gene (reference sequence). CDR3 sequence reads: CASSPRDSGNTQYF. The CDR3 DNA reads TGTGCCAGCAGCCCCCGGGATAGCGGGAATACGCAGTATTTT.

The CDR3 nucleotides read TGTGCCAGCAGCGGCCGGACAGGGGTAAATTCACCCCTCCACTTT. Translating it yields CASSGRTGVNSPLHF. The chain has TRBV9 and TRBJ1-6; 9 bases agree with TRBD1. This CDR3 contains 15 residues. CDR1 and CDR2 (germline): SGDLS, YYNGEE. V lost 3 bases, J lost 7 bases, and 5 bases stayed unmatched.

The chain's CDR3 is CASGLRRTAQNTEAFF. CDR3 sequence (DNA): TGTGCCAGCGGGTTAAGAAGGACAGCCCAGAACACTGAAGCTTTCTTT. J is TRBJ1-1 and V is TRBV6-6, with D perhaps TRBD1 (6 bases). Germline CDR1 is MNHNY and CDR2 is SVGAGI (reference sequence). The V and J ends lost 8 bases and 1 base respectively, with 20 bases between them. This CDR3 region has 16 residues.

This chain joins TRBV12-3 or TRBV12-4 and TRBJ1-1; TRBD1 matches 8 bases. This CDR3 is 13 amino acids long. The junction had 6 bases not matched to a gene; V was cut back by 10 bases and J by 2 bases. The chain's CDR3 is CATFDRGNTEAFF. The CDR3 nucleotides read TGTGCCACCTTCGACAGGGGAAACACTGAAGCTTTCTTT.

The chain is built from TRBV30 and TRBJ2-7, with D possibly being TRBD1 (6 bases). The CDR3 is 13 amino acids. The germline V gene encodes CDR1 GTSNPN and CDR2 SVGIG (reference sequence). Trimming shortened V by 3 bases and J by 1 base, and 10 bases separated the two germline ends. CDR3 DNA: TGTGCCTGGAGGACAGGCCCGTCCTACGAGCAGTACTTC. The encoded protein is CAWRTGPSYEQYF.

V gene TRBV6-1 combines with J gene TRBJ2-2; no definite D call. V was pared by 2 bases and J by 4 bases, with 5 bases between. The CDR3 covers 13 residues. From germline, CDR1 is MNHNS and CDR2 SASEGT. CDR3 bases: TGTGCCAGCAGTGAACAGATCACCGGGGAGCTGTTTTTT. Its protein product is CASSEQITGELFF.

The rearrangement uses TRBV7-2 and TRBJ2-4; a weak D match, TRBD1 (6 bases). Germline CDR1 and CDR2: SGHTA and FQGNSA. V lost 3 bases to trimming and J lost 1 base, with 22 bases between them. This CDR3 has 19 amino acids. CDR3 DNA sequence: TGTGCCAGCAGCTTCTCAGGACAGCGTTACTGGGAGGCCAAAAACATTCAGTACTTC. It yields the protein CASSFSGQRYWEAKNIQYF.

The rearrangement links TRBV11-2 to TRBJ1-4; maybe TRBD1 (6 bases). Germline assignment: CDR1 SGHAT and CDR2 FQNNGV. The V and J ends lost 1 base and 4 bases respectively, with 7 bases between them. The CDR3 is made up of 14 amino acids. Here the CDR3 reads CASSLGGGNEKLFF. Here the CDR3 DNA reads TGTGCCAGCAGCTTAGGAGGGGGTAATGAAAAACTGTTTTTT. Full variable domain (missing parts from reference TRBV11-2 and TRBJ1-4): EAGVAQSPRYKIIEKRQSVAFWCNPISGHATLYWYQQILGQGPKLLIQFQNNGVVDDSQLPKDRFSAERLKGVDSTLKIQPAKLEDSAVYLCASSLGGGNEKLFFGSGTQLSVL.

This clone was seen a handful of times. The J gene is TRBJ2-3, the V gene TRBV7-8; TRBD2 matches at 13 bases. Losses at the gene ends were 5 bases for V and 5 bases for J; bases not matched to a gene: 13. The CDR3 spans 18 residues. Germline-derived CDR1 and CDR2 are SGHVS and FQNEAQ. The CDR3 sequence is CASSRLAGTSGTLDTQYF. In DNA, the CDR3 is TGTGCCAGCAGCCGTCTTGCCGGGACTAGCGGGACTCTAGATACGCAGTATTTT.

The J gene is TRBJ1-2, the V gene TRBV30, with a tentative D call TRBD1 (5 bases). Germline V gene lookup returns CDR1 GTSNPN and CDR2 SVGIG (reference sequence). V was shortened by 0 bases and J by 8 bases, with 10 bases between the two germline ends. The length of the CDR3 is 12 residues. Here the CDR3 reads CAWSVSREGYTF. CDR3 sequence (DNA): TGTGCCTGGAGTGTCTCCAGGGAAGGCTACACCTTC.

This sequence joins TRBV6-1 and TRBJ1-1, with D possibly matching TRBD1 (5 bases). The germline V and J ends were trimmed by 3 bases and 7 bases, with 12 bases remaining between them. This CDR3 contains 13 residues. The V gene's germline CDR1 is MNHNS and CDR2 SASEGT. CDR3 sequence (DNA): TGTGCCAGCAGTGAGGGGCCGGAGCTTGAAGCTTTCTTT. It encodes CASSEGPELEAFF.

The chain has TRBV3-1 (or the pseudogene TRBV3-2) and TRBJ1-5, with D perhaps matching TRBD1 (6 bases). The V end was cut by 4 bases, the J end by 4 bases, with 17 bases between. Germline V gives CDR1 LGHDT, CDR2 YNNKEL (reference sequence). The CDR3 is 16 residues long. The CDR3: CASSPVGGTLNQPQHF. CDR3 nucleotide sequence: TGTGCCAGCAGCCCAGTGGGGGGGACACTAAATCAGCCCCAGCATTTT.

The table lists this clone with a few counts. The CDR3 DNA reads as TGTGCCAGCAGTGAACTGGCGGGTTACTCTTCACCCCTCCACTTT. Translating it yields CASSELAGYSSPLHF. The rearrangement links TRBV6-1 to TRBJ1-6, with D uncertain. The CDR3 sequence is 15 residues long. CDR1 and CDR2 (germline): MNHNS, SASEGT. V was trimmed by 2 bases and J by 9 bases, leaving 14 bases between them.

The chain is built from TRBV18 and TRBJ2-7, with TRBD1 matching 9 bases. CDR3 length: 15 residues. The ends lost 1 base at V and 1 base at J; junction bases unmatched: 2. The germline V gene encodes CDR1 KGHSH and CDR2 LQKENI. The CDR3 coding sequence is TGTGCCAGCTCACCACTCGGGACAGGGTCCTACGAGCAGTACTTC. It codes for CASSPLGTGSYEQYF.

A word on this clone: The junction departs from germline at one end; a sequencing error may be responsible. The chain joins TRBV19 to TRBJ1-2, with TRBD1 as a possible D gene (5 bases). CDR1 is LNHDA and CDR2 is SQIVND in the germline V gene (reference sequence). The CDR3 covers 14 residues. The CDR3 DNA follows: TGTGCCAGTACTATAACAGGAATAAACTATGGCTACACCTTC. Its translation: CASTITGINYGYTF.

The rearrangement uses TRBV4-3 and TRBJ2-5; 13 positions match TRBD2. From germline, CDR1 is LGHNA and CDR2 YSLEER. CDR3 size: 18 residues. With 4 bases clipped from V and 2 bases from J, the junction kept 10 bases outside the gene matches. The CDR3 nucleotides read TGCGCCAGCAGCCCGCGACCTGAGACTAGCGGGGGGCAAGAGACCCAGTACTTC. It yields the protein CASSPRPETSGGQETQYF.

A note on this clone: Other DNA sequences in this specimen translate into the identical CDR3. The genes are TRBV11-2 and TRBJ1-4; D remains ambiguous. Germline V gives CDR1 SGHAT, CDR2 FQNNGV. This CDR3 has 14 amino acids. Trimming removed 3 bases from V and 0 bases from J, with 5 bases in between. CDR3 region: CASSFSATNEKLFF. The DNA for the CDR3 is TGTGCCAGCAGCTTCTCAGCAACTAATGAAAAACTGTTTTTT.

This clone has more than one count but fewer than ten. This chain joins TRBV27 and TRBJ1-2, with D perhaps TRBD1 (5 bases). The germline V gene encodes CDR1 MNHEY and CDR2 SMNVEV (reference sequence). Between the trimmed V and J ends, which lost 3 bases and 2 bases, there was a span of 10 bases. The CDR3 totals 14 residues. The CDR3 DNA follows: TGTGCCAGCAGTTTCCGGGGGTTGAACTATGGCTACACCTTC. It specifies CASSFRGLNYGYTF.

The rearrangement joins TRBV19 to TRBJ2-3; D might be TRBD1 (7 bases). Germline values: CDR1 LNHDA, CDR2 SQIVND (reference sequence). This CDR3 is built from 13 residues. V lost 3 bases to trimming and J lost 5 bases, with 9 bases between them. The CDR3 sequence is CASSMQGGDTQYF. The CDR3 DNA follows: TGTGCCAGTAGTATGCAGGGGGGAGATACGCAGTATTTT.